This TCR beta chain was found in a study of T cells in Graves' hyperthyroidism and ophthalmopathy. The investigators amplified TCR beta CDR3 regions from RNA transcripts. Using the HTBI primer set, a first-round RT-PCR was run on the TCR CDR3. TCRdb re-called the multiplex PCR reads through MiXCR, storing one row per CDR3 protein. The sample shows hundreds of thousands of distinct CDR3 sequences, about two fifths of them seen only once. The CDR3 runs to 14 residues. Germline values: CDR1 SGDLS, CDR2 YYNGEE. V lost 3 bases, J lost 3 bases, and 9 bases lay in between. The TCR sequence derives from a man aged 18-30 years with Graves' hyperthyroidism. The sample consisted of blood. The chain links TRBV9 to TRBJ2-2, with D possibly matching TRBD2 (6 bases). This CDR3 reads CASSGTTHTGELFF. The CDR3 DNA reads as TGTGCCAGCAGCGGGACTACCCACACCGGGGAGCTGTTTTTT.